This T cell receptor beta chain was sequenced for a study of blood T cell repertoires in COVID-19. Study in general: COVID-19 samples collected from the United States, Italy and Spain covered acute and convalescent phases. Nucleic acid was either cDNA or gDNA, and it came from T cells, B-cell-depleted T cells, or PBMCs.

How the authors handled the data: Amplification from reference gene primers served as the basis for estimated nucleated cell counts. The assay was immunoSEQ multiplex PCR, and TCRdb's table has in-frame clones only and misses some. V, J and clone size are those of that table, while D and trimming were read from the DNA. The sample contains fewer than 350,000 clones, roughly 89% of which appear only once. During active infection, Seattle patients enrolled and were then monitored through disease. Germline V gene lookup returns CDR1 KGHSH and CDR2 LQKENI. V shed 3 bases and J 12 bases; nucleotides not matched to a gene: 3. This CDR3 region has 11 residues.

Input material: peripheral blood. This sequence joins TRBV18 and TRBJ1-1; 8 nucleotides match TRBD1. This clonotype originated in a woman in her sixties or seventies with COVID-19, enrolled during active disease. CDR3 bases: TGTGCCAGCTCACCCGACAGGGGTTCTTTCTTT. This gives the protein CASSPDRGSFF.